This entry concerns a single TCR beta chain. Its antigen has not been determined. No clone much larger than this one lies a single base away; base qualities are absent. This specimen belongs to a study of blood T cell repertoires in COVID-19 (dated by TCRdb to the early 2020s). Regarding the complete study: Collaborator samples came from the United States, Italy and Spain and covered acute and convalescent phases of COVID-19. The material from the prospective study consisted of cDNA or gDNA derived from T cells, B-cell-depleted T cells, or PBMCs. Deeply sampled blood TCRbeta repertoires from subjects exposed to, actively infected with, or recovered from COVID-19 were included in the dataset. The repertoires were released in a freely available public database intended as a resource for research on the immune response to SARS-CoV-2. Samples came from the ongoing ImmuneRACE study (first 160 participants) plus 1,254 subjects from 6 global collaborators. Nearly every sample came with metadata listing a de-identified subject ID, COVID-19 status, age in years and sex. Where HLA class I and class II types were available, the types were taken from metadata supplied by the sample provider, not from assay-based typing. What the work shows at the level of the full study, not this receptor alone: The quantity of clinical and demographic metadata differed by source and by participant and was supplied without curation.

The germline V end is reduced by 3 bases and the J end by 8 bases; junction bases left unmatched: 3. The CDR3 starts with the cysteine, ends with the phenylalanine, and has 15 residues. Here the CDR3 DNA is all that survives: 45 bases in frame from base 1. The CDR1 and CDR2 encoded by the germline V gene are SGHTA and FQGTGA. TCRbeta CDR3 regions were amplified from genomic DNA using the immunoSEQ Assay, a bias-controlled multiplex PCR. The original pipeline was this. Within the assay, amplification of reference gene primers was used to estimate how many nucleated cells each sample contained. To quantify the absolute abundance of each unique TCRbeta CDR3 rearrangement, sequence reads were collapsed and filtered. For each sample, productive Simpson clonality was calculated as the square root of Simpson's diversity index across productive rearrangements. TCRdb provides this immuneACCESS table in a form limited to in-frame rearrangements. Some clones are lacking; in checked studies, under half of them reflect an unresolved V gene, and why the rest are absent is not known. Clonal size and the V and J genes are those of that table, whereas D and trimming came from the DNA. The sample profile shows about 120,000 clones; 85% of them were found once. Roughly a tenth of the sample is in the top ten clones.

Collaborating institutions collected whole blood in K2EDTA tubes following their own protocols. Collaborator samples were shipped for TCRbeta analysis as frozen whole blood, isolated PBMCs, or DNA extracted from either sample type. This sequence uses TRBV7-3 and TRBJ1-6, and 11 junction bases match TRBD1. The TCR originated in a man older than 75 with acute or convalescent COVID-19. Sequenced sample: peripheral blood. CDR3 protein: CASSFQGQGDSPLHF. The sequenced DNA: TGTGCCAGCAGCTTCCAGGGACAGGGGGATTCACCCCTCCACTTT.